These 24 T cell receptor beta chains came from one sample sequenced in a study of shared clonotypes between healthy human individuals. Here immunoSEQ multiplex PCR was the method, and the copy in TCRdb shows in-frame clones only, minus some. The repertoire holds 1.5 million to 1.9 million clones, with 95% to 99% as singletons. Sequencing input: naive CD4+ T cells sorted from blood. The subset: CD45RA+ positively selected. Source of these receptors: a man between 25 and 39 years old in good health.

On this clone: Other DNA sequences in the sample encode the same CDR3. V is TRBV29-1 and J is TRBJ2-5; D possibly matches TRBD1 or TRBD2 (7 bases each). CDR3 length equals 12 residues. Looked up from germline, CDR1 is SQVTM and CDR2 is ANQGSEA. V was pared by 6 bases and J by 4 bases, with 12 bases between. The CDR3 loop reads CSVTGEGETQYF. CDR3 sequence (DNA): TGCAGCGTAACAGGGGAGGGAGAGACCCAGTACTTC. Together with reference TRBV29-1 and TRBJ2-5, the CDR3 gives the full variable domain: SAVISQKPSRDICQRGTSLTIQCQVDSQVTMMFWYRQQPGQSLTLIATANQGSEATYESGFVIDKFPISRPNLTFSTLTVSNMSPEDSSIYLCSVTGEGETQYFGPGTRLLVL.

The V gene is TRBV15, the J gene TRBJ2-2; D is unclear. Per the germline V gene, CDR1 is LNHNV and CDR2 is YYDKDF (reference sequence). There are 13 residues in the CDR3. Trimming left V 3 bases short and J 8 bases short, with 10 bases between. In nucleotides, the CDR3 is TGTGCCACCAGCAGGCTCATTTTGGGGGAGCTGTTTTTT. Translating it yields CATSRLILGELFF.

The chain has TRBV15 and TRBJ2-5; 7 nucleotides match TRBD2. Looked up from germline, CDR1 is LNHNV and CDR2 is YYDKDF (reference sequence). The V gene end was trimmed by 8 bases and the J gene end by 2 bases; junction bases not matched to a gene: 8. This CDR3 contains 14 residues. The DNA of the CDR3 is TGTGCCACCGCCGCGGGAGTAACGCAAGAGACCCAGTACTTC. Amino acids: CATAAGVTQETQYF.

The chain has TRBV5-3 and TRBJ1-2; D is undetermined. Being an ORF, TRBV5-3 has a function that is uncertain. The CDR3 has 15 residues. The V end lost 5 bases, the J end lost 7 bases, and 21 bases lay between the germline ends. The CDR3 reads CARRYGLREVCGYTF. In DNA form, the CDR3 reads TGTGCCAGAAGATATGGACTTCGGGAGGTCTGTGGCTACACCTTC.

J is TRBJ2-1 and V is TRBV10-2; TRBD2 aligns across 12 bases. There are 19 residues in the CDR3. V gave up 0 bases and J gave up 3 bases; unmatched junction bases: 9. Germline CDR1 WSHSY, CDR2 SAAADI. In nucleotides, the CDR3 is TGCGCCAGCAGTGAGTCGTCCGGACTAGCGGGATCTAGCTACAATGAGCAGTTCTTC. As protein: CASSESSGLAGSSYNEQFF.

The chain carries TRBV2 and TRBJ2-7; tentative D call: TRBD2 (6 bases). V was trimmed by 2 bases and J by 2 bases, leaving 13 bases between them. The germline gives CDR1 SNHLY, CDR2 FYNNEI. The CDR3 length is 15 residues. CDR3 residues: CASSENSAGTYEQYF. The CDR3 DNA reads as TGTGCCAGCAGTGAAAATTCGGCGGGGACCTACGAGCAGTACTTC.

The CDR3 DNA follows: TGCAGCGTTGAAGATCCCAGGGCCAATGAGCAGTTCTTC. Translated: CSVEDPRANEQFF. This sequence joins TRBV29-1 and TRBJ2-1, with D perhaps matching TRBD1 (5 bases). The germline CDR1 and CDR2 sequences are SQVTM and ANQGSEA. The CDR3 is 13 residues long. The V gene lost 0 bases and the J gene lost 6 bases, with 9 bases spanning the gap.

The count of this clone is one. The V and J genes are TRBV9 and TRBJ1-4; possible D gene TRBD1, 5 bases. The V end lost 4 bases, the J end lost 6 bases, and 13 bases lay between the germline ends. The germline V gene encodes CDR1 SGDLS and CDR2 YYNGEE. The length of the CDR3 is 14 residues. CDR3: CASSIGGTDEKLFF. In DNA form, the CDR3 reads TGTGCCAGCAGCATCGGAGGGACGGATGAAAAACTGTTTTTT. Full variable domain (missing parts from reference TRBV9 and TRBJ1-4): DSGVTQTPKHLITATGQRVTLRCSPRSGDLSVYWYQQSLDQGLQFLIQYYNGEERAKGNILERFSAQQFPDLHSELNLSSLELGDSALYFCASSIGGTDEKLFFGSGTQLSVL.

The chain links TRBV28 to TRBJ1-1; D remains unclear. Germline V lookup: CDR1 MDHEN, CDR2 SYDVKM. This CDR3 contains 15 residues. Between the trimmed V and J ends, which lost 3 bases and 0 bases, there was a span of 11 bases. The CDR3 loop reads CASSLQVSLNTEAFF. CDR3 nucleotides: TGTGCCAGCAGTTTGCAGGTTAGCCTGAACACTGAAGCTTTCTTT.

V and J are TRBV6-6 and TRBJ2-7, with 9 nucleotides matching TRBD2. The ends lost 7 bases at V and 6 bases at J; junction bases unmatched: 4. The CDR3 has 12 amino acids. Per germline, CDR1 MNHNY and CDR2 SVGAGI (reference sequence). The CDR3 reads CASTPGLAEQYF. CDR3 sequence (DNA): TGTGCCAGCACCCCGGGACTAGCCGAGCAGTACTTC.

The V gene is TRBV5-4, the J gene TRBJ2-5; the D is unclear. Germline V gene data show CDR1 as SGHNT and CDR2 as YYREEE (reference sequence). CDR3 length: 13 residues. V was shortened by 1 base and J by 7 bases, with 11 bases between the two germline ends. CDR3 region: CASSLSSSGTQYF. CDR3 coding DNA: TGTGCCAGCAGCTTGTCTTCTTCTGGGACCCAGTACTTC.

This chain links TRBV7-9 with TRBJ2-7; 11 bases agree with TRBD1. The CDR3 sequence is 15 residues long. CDR1 SEHNR and CDR2 FQNEAQ come from the germline V gene (reference sequence). The V segment lost 5 bases and the J segment 7 bases; nucleotides outside the gene matches: 10. The CDR3 spells CASSAIGQGAREQYF. In DNA form, the CDR3 reads TGTGCCAGCAGCGCAATCGGACAGGGGGCGCGGGAGCAGTACTTC.

The chain links TRBV5-1 to TRBJ2-3, with D maybe TRBD2 (6 bases). The V gene's germline CDR1 is SGHRS and CDR2 YFSETQ. The CDR3 length is 18 residues. With 0 bases removed from V and 2 bases from J, the gap between germline ends came to 19 bases. CDR3 region: CASSLGPSTSSHTDTQYF. The CDR3, as DNA: TGCGCCAGCAGCTTGGGCCCGTCCACTAGCAGTCACACAGATACGCAGTATTTT.

V usage is TRBV6-1 and J usage is TRBJ2-2; the match to TRBD2 covers 8 bases. The CDR3 is 14 amino acids. Losses at the gene ends were 6 bases for V and 2 bases for J; bases not matched to a gene: 2. CDR1 and CDR2 (germline): MNHNS, SASEGT. In DNA form, the CDR3 reads TGTGCCAGCAGGACTAGCGTAAACACCGGGGAGCTGTTTTTT. Residues: CASRTSVNTGELFF.

The rearrangement uses TRBV28 and TRBJ2-3; 8 nucleotides agree with TRBD2. Germline trimming cut 4 bases from V and 0 bases from J; bases unmatched to any gene: 6. The germline gives CDR1 MDHEN, CDR2 SYDVKM. The CDR3 spans 16 residues. The CDR3 DNA reads as TGTGCCAGCAGTTCAACCGGGACTAGGAGCACAGATACGCAGTATTTT. It yields the protein CASSSTGTRSTDTQYF.

This chain joins TRBV29-1 and TRBJ2-1; TRBD2 is a possible D gene (6 bases). Trimming shortened V by 5 bases and J by 0 bases, and 11 bases separated the two germline ends. The length of the CDR3 is 14 residues. The V gene's germline CDR1 is SQVTM and CDR2 ANQGSEA. CDR3 DNA sequence: TGCAGCGTTTCTCGGGGGAGCTCCTACAATGAGCAGTTCTTC. It yields the protein CSVSRGSSYNEQFF.

The chain's CDR3 is CASSSEGAPSSYEQYF. Here the CDR3 DNA reads TGCGCCAGCAGCTCGGAGGGGGCCCCGAGCTCCTACGAGCAGTACTTC. The chain is built from TRBV5-1 and TRBJ2-7; tentative D call: TRBD1 (7 bases). V dropped 3 bases and J dropped 0 bases, with 16 bases sitting between them. This CDR3 spans 16 amino acids. The germline V gene encodes CDR1 SGHRS and CDR2 YFSETQ.

The chain links TRBV7-2 to TRBJ2-5; 7 nucleotides align to TRBD1. This CDR3 comprises 14 residues. The V segment lost 4 bases and the J segment 4 bases; nucleotides outside the gene matches: 6. Looked up from germline, CDR1 is SGHTA and CDR2 is FQGNSA. CDR3 loop: CASSYRGVRETQYF. The CDR3 coding sequence is TGTGCCAGCAGCTACAGGGGTGTACGAGAGACCCAGTACTTC. The full variable domain, completed using reference TRBV7-2 and TRBJ2-5, is GAGVSQSPSNKVTEKGKDVELRCDPISGHTALYWYRQSLGQGLEFLIYFQGNSAPDKSGLPSDRFSAERTGGSVSTLTIQRTQQEDSAVYLCASSYRGVRETQYFGPGTRLLVL.

V gene TRBV6-1 combines with J gene TRBJ1-2; D perhaps matches TRBD1 (5 bases). Deletions cut 0 bases from V and 4 bases from J, with 9 bases between. CDR3 length: 14 amino acids. Germline loops: CDR1 MNHNS, CDR2 SASEGT. The CDR3 bases are TGTGCCAGCAGTGAAGCGGACACAGCCTATGGCTACACCTTC. This translates into CASSEADTAYGYTF.

The chain is built from TRBV19 and TRBJ1-4; D is unclear. The germline gives CDR1 LNHDA, CDR2 SQIVND (reference sequence). The ends were cut back, 7 bases at V and 7 bases at J, with 13 bases in the middle. The CDR3 totals 13 residues. The CDR3 DNA reads as TGTGCCAGTACATTCTCGACGGGTGAAAAACTGTTTTTT. Translated, it gives CASTFSTGEKLFF.

The chain recombines TRBV4-1 with TRBJ2-3; D remains ambiguous. Germline CDR1 MGHRA, CDR2 YSYEKL. V gave up 0 bases and J gave up 0 bases, with 7 bases separating them. This CDR3 is built from 15 residues. The chain's CDR3 is CASSQDKGSTDTQYF. Here the CDR3 DNA reads TGCGCCAGCAGCCAAGATAAGGGTAGCACAGATACGCAGTATTTT.

CDR3 sequence (DNA): TGTGCCAGCAGTGCGGGACAGGGATACAATGAGCAGTTCTTC. Protein product: CASSAGQGYNEQFF. The chain uses TRBV6-1 and TRBJ2-1; 9 bases line up with TRBD1. J was trimmed by 4 bases and V by 4 bases; bases with no gene match: 2. The CDR3 covers 14 residues. CDR1 MNHNS and CDR2 SASEGT come from the germline V gene.

The chain couples TRBV7-9 to TRBJ2-5; 11 positions match TRBD2. V shed 1 base and J 5 bases; nucleotides not matched to a gene: 6. CDR3 size: 16 residues. The germline gives CDR1 SEHNR, CDR2 FQNEAQ (reference sequence). DNA of the CDR3: TGTGCCAGCAGCTTAGTAGCGGGAGGGCCCGGGGAGACCCAGTACTTC. Translated: CASSLVAGGPGETQYF.

The chain has TRBV2 and TRBJ2-5, with a tentative D call TRBD1 (5 bases). Germline-derived CDR1 and CDR2 are SNHLY and FYNNEI. The V gene lost 8 bases and the J gene lost 1 base, with 11 bases spanning the gap. The length of the CDR3 is 13 residues. DNA of the CDR3: TGTGCCAGCGGCTTCCAGGGCCAAGAGACCCAGTACTTC. Its translation is CASGFQGQETQYF. Variable domain in full (rest from reference TRBV2 and TRBJ2-5): EPEVTQTPSHQVTQMGQEVILRCVPISNHLYFYWYRQILGQKVEFLVSFYNNEISEKSEIFDDQFSVERPDGSNFTLKIRSTKLEDSAMYFCASGFQGQETQYFGPGTRLLVL.